This T cell receptor (beta chain) derives from a study of cytomegalovirus exposure and HLA in healthy donors. About the study: Membership in the Caucasian-associated ancestry cluster was found for about four fifths of roughly 400 genotyped donors. General study findings and limits: Earlier results showed most TCR beta V segments being productive about 87% or about 30% of the time. Available immune exposure information covered CMV serostatus only.

Points on this clone: The antigen is unknown.

PCR involved 60 Vbeta and 13 Jbeta primers. Repertoires were generated with immunoSEQ multiplex PCR, while TCRdb's copy carries only in-frame clones and drops some. The table records about 120,000 clones, about 79% of them present only once. The CDR3 consists of 13 residues. The V gene lost 2 bases and the J gene lost 6 bases, with 11 bases spanning the gap. Germline lookup yields CDR1 SGHTA and CDR2 FQGNSA. Sequenced input: PBMCs. J is TRBJ2-7 and V is TRBV7-2, with D maybe TRBD2 (6 bases). This sequence was found in a young woman in good health and CMV-seronegative. CDR3 nucleotide sequence: TGTGCCAGCAGCTTAAAAGGAGGGGTCGAGCAGTACGTC. Translation: CASSLKGGVEQYV.